This T cell receptor (beta chain) was recorded in a study of blood T cell repertoires in COVID-19. Study summary: COVID-19 samples collected from the United States, Italy and Spain covered acute and convalescent phases. In each case, the material was cDNA or gDNA derived from T cells, B-cell-depleted T cells, or PBMCs.

The authors' processing: Estimation of nucleated cell counts was performed using reference gene primer amplification. Repertoires were generated with immunoSEQ multiplex PCR, while TCRdb's copy carries only in-frame clones and drops some. V, J and clone size were drawn from that table, and D and trimming were deduced from the DNA. Altogether 250,000 to 350,000 clones are present, 85% to 90% being singletons, with the ten largest covering 6.3%. During active infection, Seattle patients enrolled and were then monitored through disease. Sequencing was carried out using peripheral blood. The sequence was obtained from a woman aged 45-60 years with COVID-19, enrolled during active disease.

Here the CDR3 DNA reads TGCAGTGCTAGTAGTGGGAGGGCCGGAGAGCAGTACTTC. The encoded protein is CSASSGRAGEQYF. J is TRBJ2-7 and V is TRBV20-1, with 7 bases that match TRBD2. Germline-derived CDR1 and CDR2 are DFQATT and SNEGSKA (reference sequence). CDR3 length equals 13 residues. V shed 3 bases, J shed 7 bases, and the junction held 9 bases outside the gene matches.